Listed below are T cell receptor beta chains from one sample, sequenced in a study of T cell responses to AZD1222 COVID-19 vaccine. Measured with immunoSEQ multiplex PCR; TCRdb has only the in-frame clones, and not every one. Among roughly 110,000 clones listed, 91% were seen once. The sequencing here drew on peripheral blood, taken on day 0 of AZD1222 vaccination. All receptors derive from an adult in good health. Both conserved end residues are part of each CDR3.

>TRBV2
CASRLLRTLVLGEAYEQYF
>TRBV12-3/TRBV12-4
CASQRTGNTEAFF
>TRBV9
CASSAVDRSNTEAFF
>TRBV7-6
CASSHRGGYNEQFF
>TRBV6-2/TRBV6-3
CASSPQGRGSNQPQHF
>TRBV9
CASSMRLSSYEQYF
>TRBV3-1/TRBV3-2
CASSQDWDRGLNTEAFF
>TRBV6-1
CASGDRQGATDTQYF
>TRBV25-1
CASSQWRDTEAFF
>TRBV7-6
CASSLGWRTLPHNEQFF
>TRBV30
CALNTGELFF
>TRBV27
CASSPWGGRPTEAFF
>TRBV3-1/TRBV3-2
CASSQGNRYEQYF
>TRBV5-1
CASSLMGQTNTGELFF
>TRBV3-1/TRBV3-2
CASSRSFGTGADEQYF
>TRBV27
CASSTRTGKNYGYTF
>TRBV11-2
CASSLRWGSYEQYF
>TRBV4-2
CASSLSTDVDSPLHF
>TRBV5-5
CASSETGLGYTF
>TRBV6-5
CASSYSPTTLNEQFF
>TRBV6-5
CASSPLRGTQYF
>TRBV28
CASRFPASAGTMNTEAFF
>TRBV20-1
CSASSGGTFSGANVLTF
>TRBV27
CASTVSSYNSPLHF
>TRBV15
CATSRARTGTEETQYF
>TRBV19
CASKNRGRSYNSPLHF
>TRBV29-1
CSVDPGTYGYTF
>TRBV7-8
CASSPGPTYEQYF
>TRBV3-1/TRBV3-2
CASRETGYGEKLFF
>TRBV30
CAWRQTGGINQPQHF